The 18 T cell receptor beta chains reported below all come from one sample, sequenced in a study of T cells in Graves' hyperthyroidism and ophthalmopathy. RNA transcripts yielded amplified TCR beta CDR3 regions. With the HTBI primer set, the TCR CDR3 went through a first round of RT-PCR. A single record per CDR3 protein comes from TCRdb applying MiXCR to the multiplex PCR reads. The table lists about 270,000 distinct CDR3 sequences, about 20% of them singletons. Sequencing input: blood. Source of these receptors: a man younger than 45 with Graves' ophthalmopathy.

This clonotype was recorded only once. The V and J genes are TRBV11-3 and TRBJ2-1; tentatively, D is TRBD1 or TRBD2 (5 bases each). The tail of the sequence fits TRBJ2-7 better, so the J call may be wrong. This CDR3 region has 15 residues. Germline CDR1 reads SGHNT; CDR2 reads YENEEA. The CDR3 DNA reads TGTGCCAGCAGCTTGGGGGAGAGCTCCTACAATGAGCAGTACTTC. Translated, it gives CASSLGESSYNEQYF.

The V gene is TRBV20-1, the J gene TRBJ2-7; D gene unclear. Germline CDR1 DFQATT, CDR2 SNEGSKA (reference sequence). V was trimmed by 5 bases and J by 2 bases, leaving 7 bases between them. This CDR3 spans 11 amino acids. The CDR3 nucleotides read TGCAGTGCTGAGAGGACCTACGAGCAGTACTTC. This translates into CSAERTYEQYF.

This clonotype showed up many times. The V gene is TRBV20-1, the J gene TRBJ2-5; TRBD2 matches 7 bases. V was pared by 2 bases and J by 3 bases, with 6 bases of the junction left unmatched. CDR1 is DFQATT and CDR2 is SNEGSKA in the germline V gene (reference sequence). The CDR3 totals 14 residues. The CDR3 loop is CSARRGAGKETQYF. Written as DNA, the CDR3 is TGCAGTGCTAGAAGGGGAGCGGGAAAAGAGACCCAGTACTTC.

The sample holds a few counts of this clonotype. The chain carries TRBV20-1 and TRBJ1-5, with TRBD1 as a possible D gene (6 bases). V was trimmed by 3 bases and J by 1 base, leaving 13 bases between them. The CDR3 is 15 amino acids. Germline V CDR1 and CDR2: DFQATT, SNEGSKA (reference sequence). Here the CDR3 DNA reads TGCAGTGCTAGCTGGGGGGCAGCGAGCAATCAGCCCCAGCATTTT. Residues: CSASWGAASNQPQHF.

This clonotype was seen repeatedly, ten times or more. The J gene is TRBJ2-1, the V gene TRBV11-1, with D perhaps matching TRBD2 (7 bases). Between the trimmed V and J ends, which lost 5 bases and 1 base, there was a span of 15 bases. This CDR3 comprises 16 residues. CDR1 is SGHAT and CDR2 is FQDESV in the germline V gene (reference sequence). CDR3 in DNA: TGTGCCAGCAGCCGCAGGGGAGGGTTTTCCTACAATGAGCAGTTCTTC. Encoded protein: CASSRRGGFSYNEQFF.

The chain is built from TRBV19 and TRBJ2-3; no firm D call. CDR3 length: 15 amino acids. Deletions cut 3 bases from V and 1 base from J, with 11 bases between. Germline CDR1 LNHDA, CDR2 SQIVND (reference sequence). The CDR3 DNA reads TGTGCCAGTAGTATGACGGCGGCCCGCACAGATACGCAGTATTTT. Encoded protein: CASSMTAARTDTQYF.

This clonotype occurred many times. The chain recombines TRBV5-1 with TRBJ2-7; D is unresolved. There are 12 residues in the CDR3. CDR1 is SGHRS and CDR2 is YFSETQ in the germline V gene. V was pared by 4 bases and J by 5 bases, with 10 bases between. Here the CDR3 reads CASSLRSDEQYF. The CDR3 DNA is TGCGCCAGCAGCCTCCGTTCGGACGAGCAGTACTTC.

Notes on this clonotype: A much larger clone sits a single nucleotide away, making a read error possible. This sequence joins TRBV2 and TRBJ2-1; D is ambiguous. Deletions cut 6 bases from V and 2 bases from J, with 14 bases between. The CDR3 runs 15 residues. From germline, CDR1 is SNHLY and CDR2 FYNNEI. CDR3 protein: CASSTGLSPYNEQFF. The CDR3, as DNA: TGTGCCAGCAGCACGGGTCTGAGCCCCTACAATGAGCAGTTCTTC.

The CDR3 DNA sequence: TGTGCCAGTAGTATCTTAGCGGGAGTCTCAGATACGCAGTATTTT. It is translated as CASSILAGVSDTQYF. V is TRBV19 and J is TRBJ2-3; 9 nucleotides align to TRBD2. Germline V gene lookup returns CDR1 LNHDA and CDR2 SQIVND (reference sequence). The CDR3 is 15 residues long. Unmatched junction bases numbered 5, after V lost 3 bases and J lost 4 bases.

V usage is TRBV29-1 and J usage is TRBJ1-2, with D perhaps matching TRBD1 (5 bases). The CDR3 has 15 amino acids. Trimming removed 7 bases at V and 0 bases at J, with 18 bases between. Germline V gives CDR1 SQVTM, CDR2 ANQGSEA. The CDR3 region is CSDRDGGLANYGYTF. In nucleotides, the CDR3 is TGCAGCGACCGGGACGGAGGTTTAGCTAACTATGGCTACACCTTC. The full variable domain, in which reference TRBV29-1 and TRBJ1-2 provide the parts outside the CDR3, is SAVISQKPSRDICQRGTSLTIQCQVDSQVTMMFWYRQQPGQSLTLIATANQGSEATYESGFVIDKFPISRPNLTFSTLTVSNMSPEDSSIYLCSDRDGGLANYGYTFGSGTRLTVV.

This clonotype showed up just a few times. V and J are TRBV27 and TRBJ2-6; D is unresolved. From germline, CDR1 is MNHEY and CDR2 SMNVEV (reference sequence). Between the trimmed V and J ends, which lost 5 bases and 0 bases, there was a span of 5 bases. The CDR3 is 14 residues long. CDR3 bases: TGTGCCAGCAGTCCCCTCTCTGGGGCCAACGTCCTGACTTTC. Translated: CASSPLSGANVLTF. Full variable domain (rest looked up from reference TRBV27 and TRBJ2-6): EAQVTQNPRYLITVTGKKLTVTCSQNMNHEYMSWYRQDPGLGLRQIYYSMNVEVTDKGDVPEGYKVSRKEKRNFPLILESPSPNQTSLYFCASSPLSGANVLTFGAGSRLTVL.

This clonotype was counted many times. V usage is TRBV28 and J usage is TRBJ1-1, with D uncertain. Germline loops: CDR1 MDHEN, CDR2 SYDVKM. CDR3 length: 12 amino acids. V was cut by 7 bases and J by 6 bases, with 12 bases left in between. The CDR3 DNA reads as TGTGCCAGCACCACCCCGGTGGCTGAAGCTTTCTTT. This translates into CASTTPVAEAFF.

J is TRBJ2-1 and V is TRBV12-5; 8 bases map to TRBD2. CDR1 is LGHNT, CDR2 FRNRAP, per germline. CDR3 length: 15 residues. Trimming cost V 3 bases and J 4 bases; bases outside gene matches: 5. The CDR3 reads CASGFGGRRYNEQFF. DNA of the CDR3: TGTGCTAGTGGTTTTGGCGGGAGGAGGTACAATGAGCAGTTCTTC.

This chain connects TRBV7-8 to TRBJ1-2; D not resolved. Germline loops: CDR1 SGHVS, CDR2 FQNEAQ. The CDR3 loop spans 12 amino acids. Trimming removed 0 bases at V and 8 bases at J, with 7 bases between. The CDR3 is CASSLALGGYTF. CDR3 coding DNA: TGTGCCAGCAGCTTAGCGCTCGGAGGCTACACCTTC.

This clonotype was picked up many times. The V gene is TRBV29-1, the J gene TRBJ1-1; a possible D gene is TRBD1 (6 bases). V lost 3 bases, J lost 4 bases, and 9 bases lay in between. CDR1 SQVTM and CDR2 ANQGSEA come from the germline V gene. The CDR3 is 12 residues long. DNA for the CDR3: TGCAGCGTTGACGCGGACAGCACTGAAGCTTTCTTT. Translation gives CSVDADSTEAFF.

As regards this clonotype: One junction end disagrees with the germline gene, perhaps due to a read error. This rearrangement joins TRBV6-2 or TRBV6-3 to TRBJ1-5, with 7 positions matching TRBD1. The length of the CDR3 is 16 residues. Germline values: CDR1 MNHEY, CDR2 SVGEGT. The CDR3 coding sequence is TGTGTCAGCAGCTATACAGGGACAGCCAGCAATCAGCCCCAGCATTTT. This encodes CVSSYTGTASNQPQHF.

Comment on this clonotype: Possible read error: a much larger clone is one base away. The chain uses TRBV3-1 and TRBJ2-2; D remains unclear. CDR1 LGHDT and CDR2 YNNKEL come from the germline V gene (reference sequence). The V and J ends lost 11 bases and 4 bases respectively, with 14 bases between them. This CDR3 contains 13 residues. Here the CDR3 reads CAASLASTGELFF. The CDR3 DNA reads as TGTGCCGCCAGCTTGGCGAGCACCGGGGAGCTGTTTTTT.

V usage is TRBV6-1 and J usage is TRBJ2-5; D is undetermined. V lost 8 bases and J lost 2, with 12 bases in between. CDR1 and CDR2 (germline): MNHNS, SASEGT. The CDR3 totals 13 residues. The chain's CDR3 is CASSRQEQETQYF. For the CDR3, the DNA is TGTGCCAGCTCCCGGCAGGAACAAGAGACCCAGTACTTC.